This entry features one T cell receptor (beta chain) sequence. Participant reports of clinical history set cohort assignment. The CDR3 covers 14 residues. The germline V gene has CDR1 MNHEY and CDR2 SVGAGI. Trimming took 6 bases from V and 1 from J, leaving 12 bases between them. The data are from a study of blood T cell repertoires in COVID-19. On the study more broadly: Samples came from the United States, Italy and Spain, spanning acute and convalescent COVID-19.

As processed by the authors: Reference gene primer amplification gave estimated nucleated cell counts. Profiled with immunoSEQ multiplex PCR; TCRdb holds only in-frame clones, not every one. D and trimming come from the DNA, and the V and J calls and clone size come from that table. The data hold some 300,000 clones, with under 90% observed a single time. The chain is built from TRBV6-5 and TRBJ1-1, with TRBD1 as a possible D gene (6 bases). The receptor was derived from a woman aged 45-59 years who had been exposed to COVID-19. Sequencing was performed on PBMCs or T cells enriched from blood (not recorded which). The CDR3 here is CASRKPGQNTEAFF. CDR3 nucleotide sequence: TGTGCCAGCAGGAAACCGGGACAGAACACTGAAGCTTTCTTT.